This TCR beta chain was documented in a study of cytomegalovirus exposure and HLA in healthy donors. Germline loops: CDR1 GTSNPN, CDR2 SVGIG (reference sequence). This CDR3 region has 13 residues. Trimming took 5 bases from V and 0 from J, leaving 5 bases between them. Findings and limits, study-wide: There were three CMV-associated chains whose specificity for CMV antigens was confirmed in vitro.

Details on this clone: As yet, its antigen is unknown.

13 Jbeta primers and 60 Vbeta primers were used for the PCR. Measured with immunoSEQ multiplex PCR; TCRdb has only the in-frame clones, and not every one. The sample includes about 120,000 clones, more than 60% of them seen just once. The sequence came from a man aged 25-45 years in good health and CMV-seronegative. The V call is TRBV30, the J call TRBJ1-6; D call uncertain. Sequencing was performed on PBMCs. The CDR3: CAWDSSYNSPLHF. The CDR3 DNA reads as TGTGCCTGGGATAGCTCCTATAATTCACCCCTCCACTTT.